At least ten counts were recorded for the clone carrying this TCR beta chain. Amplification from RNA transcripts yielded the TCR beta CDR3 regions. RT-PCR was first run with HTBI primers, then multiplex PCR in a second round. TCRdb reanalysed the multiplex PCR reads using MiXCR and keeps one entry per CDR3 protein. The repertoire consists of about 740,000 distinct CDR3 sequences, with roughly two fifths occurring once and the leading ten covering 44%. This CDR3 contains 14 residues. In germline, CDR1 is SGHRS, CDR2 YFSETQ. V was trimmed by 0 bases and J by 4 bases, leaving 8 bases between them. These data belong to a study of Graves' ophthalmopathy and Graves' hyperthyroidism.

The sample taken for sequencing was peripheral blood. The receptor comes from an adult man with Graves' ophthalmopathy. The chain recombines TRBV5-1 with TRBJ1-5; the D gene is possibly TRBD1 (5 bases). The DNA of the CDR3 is TGCGCCAGCAGCTTGGGTTACAGGAATCAGCCCCAGCATTTT. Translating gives CASSLGYRNQPQHF.